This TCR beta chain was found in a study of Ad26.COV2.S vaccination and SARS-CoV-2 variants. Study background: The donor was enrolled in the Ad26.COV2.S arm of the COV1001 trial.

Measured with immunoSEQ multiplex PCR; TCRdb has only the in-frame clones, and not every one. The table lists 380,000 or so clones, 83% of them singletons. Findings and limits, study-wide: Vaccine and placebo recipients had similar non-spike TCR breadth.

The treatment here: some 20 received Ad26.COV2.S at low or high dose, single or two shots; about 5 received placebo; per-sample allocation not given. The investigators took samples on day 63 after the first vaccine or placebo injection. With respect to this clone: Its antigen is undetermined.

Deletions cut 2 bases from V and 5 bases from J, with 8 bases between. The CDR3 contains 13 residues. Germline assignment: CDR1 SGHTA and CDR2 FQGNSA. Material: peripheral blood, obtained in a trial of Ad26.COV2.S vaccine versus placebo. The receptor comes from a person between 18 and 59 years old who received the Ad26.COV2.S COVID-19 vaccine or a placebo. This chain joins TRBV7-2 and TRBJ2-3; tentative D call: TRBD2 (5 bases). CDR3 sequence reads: CASSLSEGDTQYF. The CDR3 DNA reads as TGTGCCAGCAGCTTATCCGAGGGAGATACGCAGTATTTT.